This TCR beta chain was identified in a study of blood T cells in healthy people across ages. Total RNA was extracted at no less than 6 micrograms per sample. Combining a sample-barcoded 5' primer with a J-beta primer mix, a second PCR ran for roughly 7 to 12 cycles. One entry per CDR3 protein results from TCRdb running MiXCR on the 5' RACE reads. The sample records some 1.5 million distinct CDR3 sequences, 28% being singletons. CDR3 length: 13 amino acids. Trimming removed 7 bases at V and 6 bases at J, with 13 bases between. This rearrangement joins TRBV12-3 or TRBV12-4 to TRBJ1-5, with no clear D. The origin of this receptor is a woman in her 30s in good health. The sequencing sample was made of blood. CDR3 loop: CASNALWGQPQHF. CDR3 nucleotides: TGTGCCAGCAATGCCTTGTGGGGTCAGCCCCAGCATTTT.